These 22 T cell receptor beta chains came from one sample sequenced in a study of blood T cell repertoires in COVID-19. The table came from immunoSEQ multiplex PCR; TCRdb's copy has only in-frame clones and leaves some out. The table includes around 450,000 clones, 70% to 90% detected once. The source material was PBMCs or T cells enriched from blood (not recorded which). These receptors were collected from a woman aged 18-29 years with acute COVID-19.

The chain is built from TRBV19 and TRBJ1-2, with 8 nucleotides matching TRBD1. Trimming took 4 bases from V and 4 from J; bases not matched to a gene: 11. The length of the CDR3 is 16 residues. From germline, CDR1 is LNHDA and CDR2 SQIVND (reference sequence). CDR3: CASSKNRDRRSYGYTF. The CDR3 coding sequence is TGTGCCAGTAGTAAAAACCGGGACAGGAGATCCTATGGCTACACCTTC.

This chain uses TRBV7-8 with TRBJ1-1, with no clear D. From germline, CDR1 is SGHVS and CDR2 FQNEAQ. Trimming pared 5 bases from V and 1 base from J, leaving 17 bases between. The CDR3 contains 16 residues. This CDR3 is CASSRAGWSRNTEAFF. As DNA, the CDR3 is TGTGCCAGCAGCCGAGCTGGGTGGAGCAGGAACACTGAAGCTTTCTTT.

For this clone: The identical CDR3 is also encoded by other nucleotide sequences in the sample. The V call is TRBV27, the J call TRBJ1-6; a weak D match, TRBD1 (6 bases). The CDR3 totals 13 residues. Germline CDR1 and CDR2: MNHEY and SMNVEV (reference sequence). V dropped 7 bases and J dropped 8 bases, with 12 bases sitting between them. The DNA for the CDR3 is TGTGCCAGCACACTAAACAGGGATTCACCCCTCCACTTT. It yields the protein CASTLNRDSPLHF.

V is TRBV28 and J is TRBJ2-7; D not resolved. V lost 3 bases and J lost 3, with 12 bases in between. The CDR3 extends over 14 amino acids. Germline lookup yields CDR1 MDHEN and CDR2 SYDVKM. The CDR3 here is CASSFSTLSYEQYF. The CDR3 DNA sequence: TGTGCCAGCAGTTTTAGTACCCTTAGCTACGAGCAGTACTTC.

This chain connects TRBV2 to TRBJ1-1, with 8 bases that match TRBD1. CDR3 length equals 14 residues. Germline V gene data show CDR1 as SNHLY and CDR2 as FYNNEI. The ends lost 7 bases at V and 0 bases at J; junction bases unmatched: 4. This CDR3 reads CASIYRGMNTEAFF. The CDR3 DNA reads TGTGCCAGCATTTACAGGGGGATGAACACTGAAGCTTTCTTT.

The V gene is TRBV5-1, the J gene TRBJ2-4, with D maybe TRBD1 (7 bases). This CDR3 spans 14 amino acids. The V gene lost 4 bases and the J gene lost 2 bases, with 10 bases spanning the gap. Germline-derived CDR1 and CDR2 are SGHRS and YFSETQ. In DNA form, the CDR3 reads TGCGCCAGCAGCGCGGGACAGACCAAAAACATTCAGTACTTC. It codes for CASSAGQTKNIQYF.

The chain couples TRBV7-9 to TRBJ2-7, with D perhaps TRBD1 (5 bases). This CDR3 contains 15 residues. The ends were cut back, 5 bases at V and 0 bases at J, with 14 bases in the middle. Germline loops: CDR1 SEHNR, CDR2 FQNEAQ (reference sequence). CDR3 bases: TGTGCCAGCAGCCCACTATGGGGCAACTCCTACGAGCAGTACTTC. This codes for CASSPLWGNSYEQYF.

This clone came up once. The rearrangement links TRBV7-6 to TRBJ2-1, with D possibly matching TRBD1 (6 bases). The CDR3 has 15 residues. CDR1 and CDR2 (germline): SGHVS, FNYEAQ. V was pared by 3 bases and J by 3 bases, with 12 bases between. The CDR3 DNA follows: TGTGCCAGCAGCTTTCCAGGGGAGAACTACAATGAGCAGTTCTTC. It specifies CASSFPGENYNEQFF.

V is TRBV6-4 and J is TRBJ2-1; D is perhaps TRBD2 (6 bases). V dropped 8 bases and J dropped 2 bases, with 16 bases sitting between them. The CDR3 covers 15 residues. Germline V CDR1 and CDR2: MRHNA, SNTAGT. The CDR3: CASARASEAYNEQFF. The CDR3 nucleotides are TGTGCCAGCGCCCGAGCTAGCGAGGCCTACAATGAGCAGTTCTTC.

The J gene is TRBJ1-5, the V gene TRBV5-1; TRBD1 is a possible D gene (5 bases). V lost 0 bases, J lost 0 bases, and 7 bases lay in between. This CDR3 region has 15 residues. CDR1 and CDR2 from the germline V gene are SGHRS and YFSETQ. CDR3 residues: CASSLAGGSNQPQHF. The CDR3 coding sequence is TGCGCCAGCAGCTTGGCCGGGGGTAGCAATCAGCCCCAGCATTTT.

The chain uses TRBV11-2 and TRBJ2-5, with 10 nucleotides matching TRBD2. Trimming at V came to 4 bases and at J to 2 bases, leaving 4 bases not matched to a gene. CDR3 size: 15 residues. Per germline, CDR1 SGHAT and CDR2 FQNNGV. CDR3 amino acids: CASSSGLAVQETQYF. The CDR3 nucleotides are TGTGCCAGCAGCTCCGGACTAGCGGTTCAAGAGACCCAGTACTTC.

J is TRBJ2-1 and V is TRBV29-1; D remains ambiguous. The CDR3 is 13 residues long. Germline CDR1 is SQVTM and CDR2 is ANQGSEA. Trimming took off 5 bases at V and 4 bases at J, with 12 bases between the two ends. The CDR3 is CSVLDNSYNEQFF. The DNA for the CDR3 is TGCAGCGTTCTTGACAATTCTTACAATGAGCAGTTCTTC.

This chain connects TRBV19 to TRBJ2-6; no clear D. The CDR3 is 13 residues long. The germline V gene has CDR1 LNHDA and CDR2 SQIVND (reference sequence). The V gene lost 7 bases and the J gene lost 0 bases, with 4 bases spanning the gap. CDR3 DNA sequence: TGTGCCAGTAAGAGCTCTGGGGCCAACGTCCTGACTTTC. Translation: CASKSSGANVLTF.

This clone was observed a handful of times. The chain employs TRBV9 and TRBJ1-3; no reliable D call. Germline-derived CDR1 and CDR2 are SGDLS and YYNGEE. V was trimmed by 0 bases and J by 0 bases, leaving 7 bases between them. The CDR3 loop spans 15 amino acids. The CDR3 DNA reads as TGTGCCAGCAGCGTAGATGACTTCTCTGGAAACACCATATATTTT. It translates to CASSVDDFSGNTIYF.

The J gene is TRBJ2-1, the V gene TRBV9; 9 bases line up with TRBD2. The V segment lost 2 bases and the J segment 6 bases; nucleotides outside the gene matches: 6. Per the germline V gene, CDR1 is SGDLS and CDR2 is YYNGEE. The CDR3 is 15 residues long. The CDR3: CASSVAGLASNEQFF. The CDR3 DNA reads TGTGCCAGCAGCGTTGCGGGACTAGCATCCAATGAGCAGTTCTTC. Variable domain in full (rest from reference TRBV9 and TRBJ2-1): DSGVTQTPKHLITATGQRVTLRCSPRSGDLSVYWYQQSLDQGLQFLIQYYNGEERAKGNILERFSAQQFPDLHSELNLSSLELGDSALYFCASSVAGLASNEQFFGPGTRLTVL.

V usage is TRBV7-2 and J usage is TRBJ2-5, with TRBD2 matching 11 bases. With 5 bases clipped from V and 2 bases from J, the junction kept 4 bases outside the gene matches. This CDR3 has 15 residues. From germline, CDR1 is SGHTA and CDR2 FQGNSA. The CDR3: CASSRGLAVQETQYF. The DNA of the CDR3 is TGTGCCAGCAGCAGGGGACTAGCGGTACAAGAGACCCAGTACTTC.

This chain uses TRBV19 with TRBJ1-2, with TRBD1 matching over 8 bases. In germline, CDR1 is LNHDA, CDR2 SQIVND (reference sequence). This CDR3 region has 14 residues. The V gene end was trimmed by 1 base and the J gene end by 7 bases; junction bases not matched to a gene: 5. CDR3 bases: TGTGCCAGTAGTATAGCCAGGGGGCGTACTGGCTACACCTTC. It translates to CASSIARGRTGYTF.

This chain uses TRBV27 with TRBJ2-1, with 10 bases fitting TRBD1. This CDR3 is 16 amino acids long. The germline CDR1 and CDR2 sequences are MNHEY and SMNVEV (reference sequence). The ends lost 2 bases at V and 4 bases at J; junction bases unmatched: 5. CDR3 amino acids: CASSLTPGQGYNEQFF. CDR3 bases: TGTGCCAGCAGTTTAACGCCGGGACAGGGGTACAATGAGCAGTTCTTC.

The chain is built from TRBV15 and TRBJ2-5; a weak D match, TRBD1 (7 bases). V dropped 7 bases and J dropped 2 bases, with 17 bases sitting between them. CDR3 size: 15 residues. Germline values: CDR1 LNHNV, CDR2 YYDKDF (reference sequence). The CDR3 nucleotides read TGTGCCACCACCCCCCCAGGGGGGACTCAAGAGACCCAGTACTTC. Translated, it gives CATTPPGGTQETQYF.

Remarks on this clone: The junction shows a germline mismatch at one end, possibly a read error. The chain joins TRBV5-1 to TRBJ2-7; TRBD2 matches at 13 bases. Per germline, CDR1 SGHRS and CDR2 YFSETQ. The CDR3 is made up of 14 amino acids. The CDR3 is CASRLGTSGIEQYF. The CDR3 nucleotides are TGCGCCAGCAGATTGGGGACTAGCGGGATCGAGCAGTACTTC.

The chain links TRBV15 to TRBJ1-1, with unresolved D. Germline CDR1 is LNHNV and CDR2 is YYDKDF (reference sequence). V was cut by 3 bases and J by 10 bases, with 15 bases left in between. The length of the CDR3 is 13 residues. Here the CDR3 DNA reads TGTGCCACCAGCAGCCCCCCGGCCGGGTCAGCTTTCTTT. It yields the protein CATSSPPAGSAFF.

The CDR3 sequence is CASRQSTSAYNEQFF. The CDR3 nucleotides are TGTGCCAGCAGACAAAGCACTAGCGCCTACAATGAGCAGTTCTTC. The chain carries TRBV27 and TRBJ2-1; TRBD2 matches at 7 bases. CDR3 length: 15 residues. With 6 bases clipped from V and 2 bases from J, the junction kept 7 bases outside the gene matches. Germline V gene lookup returns CDR1 MNHEY and CDR2 SMNVEV (reference sequence).